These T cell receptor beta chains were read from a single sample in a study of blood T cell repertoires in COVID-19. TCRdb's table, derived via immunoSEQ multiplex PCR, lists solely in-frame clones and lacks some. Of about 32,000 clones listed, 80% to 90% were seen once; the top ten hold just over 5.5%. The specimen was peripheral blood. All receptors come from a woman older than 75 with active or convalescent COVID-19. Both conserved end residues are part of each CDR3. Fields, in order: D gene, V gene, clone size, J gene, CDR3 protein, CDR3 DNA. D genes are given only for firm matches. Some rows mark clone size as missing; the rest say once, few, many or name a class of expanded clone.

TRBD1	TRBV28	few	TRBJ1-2	CASSFRTGHSGYTF	TGTGCCAGCAGTTTCAGGACAGGTCATAGTGGCTACACCTTC
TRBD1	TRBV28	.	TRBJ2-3	CASRLGQSTDTQYF	TGTGCCAGCAGACTGGGACAGAGCACAGATACGCAGTATTTT
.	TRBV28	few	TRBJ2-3	CASSLGQYLTDTQYF	TGTGCCAGCAGTTTAGGACAGTACCTCACAGATACGCAGTATTTT
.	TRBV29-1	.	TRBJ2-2	CSVEDRIAANTGELFF	TGCAGCGTTGAAGATCGTATAGCGGCGAACACCGGGGAGCTGTTTTTT
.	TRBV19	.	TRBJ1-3	CASISPRGEGNTIYF	TGTGCCAGTATTTCCCCCCGGGGGGAAGGAAACACCATATATTTT
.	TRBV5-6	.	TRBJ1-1	CASSLPGSMNTEAFF	TGTGCCAGCAGCTTGCCGGGGAGCATGAACACTGAAGCTTTCTTT
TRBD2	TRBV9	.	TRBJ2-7	CASSVSPTSGAYEQYF	TGTGCCAGCAGCGTAAGCCCCACTAGCGGGGCCTACGAGCAGTACTTC
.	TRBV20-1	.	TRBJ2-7	CSASSVSYEQYF	TGCAGTGCTAGTTCCGTCTCCTACGAGCAGTACTTC
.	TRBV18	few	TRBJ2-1	CASSPRTANNEQFF	TGTGCCAGCTCGCCTAGGACAGCGAACAATGAGCAGTTCTTC
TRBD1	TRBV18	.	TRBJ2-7	CASSRHPAGTGAYEQYF	TGTGCCAGCTCACGCCATCCGGCCGGGACAGGAGCGTACGAGCAGTACTTC
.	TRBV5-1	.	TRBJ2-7	CASTQGTYSYEQYF	TGCGCCAGCACCCAGGGGACCTACTCCTACGAGCAGTACTTC
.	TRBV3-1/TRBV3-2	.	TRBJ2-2	CASSQPREGTGELFF	TGTGCCAGCAGCCAACCCCGGGAAGGGACCGGGGAGCTGTTTTTT
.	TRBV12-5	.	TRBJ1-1	CASGPGGGRNTEAFF	TGTGCTAGTGGTCCCGGCGGGGGTAGGAACACTGAAGCTTTCTTT
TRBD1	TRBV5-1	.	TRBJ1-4	CASSWTGRSGEKLFF	TGCGCCAGCAGCTGGACAGGTCGGAGCGGGGAAAAACTGTTTTTT
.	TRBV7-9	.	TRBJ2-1	CASSLGLQDWDEQFF	TGTGCCAGCAGCTTAGGGCTACAGGATTGGGATGAGCAGTTCTTC
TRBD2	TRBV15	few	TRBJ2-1	CATSRGERGGNEQFF	TGTGCCACCAGCAGAGGTGAGCGGGGGGGCAATGAGCAGTTCTTC
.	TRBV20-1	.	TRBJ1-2	CSARDQGGYTF	TGCAGTGCTAGAGATCAGGGGGGCTACACCTTC
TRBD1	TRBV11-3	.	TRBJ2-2	CASSATPGGFAGELFF	TGTGCCAGCAGCGCCACGCCAGGGGGCTTCGCCGGGGAGCTGTTTTTT
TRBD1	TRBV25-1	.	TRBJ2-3	CASGGQGEWTDTQYF	TGTGCCAGCGGCGGACAGGGAGAGTGGACAGATACGCAGTATTTT
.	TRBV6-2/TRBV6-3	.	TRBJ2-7	CASSPTSNEQYF	TGTGCCAGCAGCCCTACTAGTAACGAGCAGTACTTC
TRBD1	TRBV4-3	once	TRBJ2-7	CASSQLGQGTYEQYF	TGCGCCAGCAGCCAGTTGGGACAGGGGACCTACGAGCAGTACTTC
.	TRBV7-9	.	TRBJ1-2	CASSSPIDSYGYTF	TGTGCCAGCAGCTCCCCGATCGACAGCTATGGCTACACCTTC
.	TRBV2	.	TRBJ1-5	CASSEGDSNNQPQHF	TGTGCCAGCAGTGAAGGTGACAGCAATAATCAGCCCCAGCATTTT
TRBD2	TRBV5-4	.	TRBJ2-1	CASSLPSGRSSYNEQFF	TGTGCCAGCAGCTTGCCGAGCGGGAGGAGCTCCTACAATGAGCAGTTCTTC
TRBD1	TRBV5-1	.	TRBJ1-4	CASSNSGTGGEKLFF	TGCGCCAGCAGCAACTCCGGGACAGGGGGTGAAAAACTGTTTTTT
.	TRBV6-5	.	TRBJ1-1	CASRPVRPGDTEAFF	TGTGCCAGCAGACCTGTTCGACCCGGGGACACTGAAGCTTTCTTT
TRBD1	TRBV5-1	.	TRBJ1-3	CASSHGQAGNTIYF	TGCGCCAGCAGCCACGGACAGGCTGGAAACACCATATATTTT
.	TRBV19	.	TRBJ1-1	CASRGQPTEAFF	TGTGCCAGTAGAGGACAGCCCACTGAAGCTTTCTTT
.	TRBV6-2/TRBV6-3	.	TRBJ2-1	CASSYGGGYEQFF	TGTGCCAGCAGTTACGGAGGGGGCTATGAGCAGTTCTTC
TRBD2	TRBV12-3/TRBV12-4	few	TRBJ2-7	CASSQFRGGEQYF	TGTGCCAGCAGCCAATTCCGGGGGGGCGAGCAGTACTTC
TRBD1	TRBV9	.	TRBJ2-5	CASSEQGDETQYF	TGTGCCAGCAGTGAGCAGGGGGACGAGACCCAGTACTTC
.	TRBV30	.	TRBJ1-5	CAWSVPGWNQPQHF	TGTGCCTGGAGTGTACCAGGATGGAATCAGCCCCAGCATTTT
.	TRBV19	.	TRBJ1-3	CASTAWASGNTIYF	TGTGCCAGTACCGCATGGGCCTCTGGAAACACCATATATTTT
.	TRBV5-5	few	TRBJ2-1	CASSLAGQVYNEQFF	TGTGCCAGCAGCTTAGCGGGCCAGGTCTACAATGAGCAGTTCTTC
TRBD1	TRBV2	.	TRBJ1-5	CASSEDRGGNQPQHF	TGTGCCAGCAGTGAAGACAGGGGCGGCAATCAGCCCCAGCATTTT
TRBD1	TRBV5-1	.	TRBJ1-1	CASSQGQGFTEAFF	TGCGCCAGCAGCCAGGGACAGGGTTTCACTGAAGCTTTCTTT
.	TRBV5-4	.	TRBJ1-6	CASSTRDTYNSPLHF	TGTGCCAGCAGCACGAGGGACACCTATAATTCACCCCTCCACTTT
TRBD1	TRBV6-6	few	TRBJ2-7	CAVKDPGQGIYEQYF	TGTGCCGTCAAAGACCCGGGACAGGGTATCTACGAGCAGTACTTC
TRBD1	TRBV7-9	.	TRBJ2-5	CASSSRTGEETQYF	TGTGCCAGCAGCTCGCGGACAGGGGAAGAGACCCAGTACTTC
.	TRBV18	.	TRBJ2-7	CASTPDRYEQYF	TGTGCCAGCACCCCTGACAGATACGAGCAGTACTTC
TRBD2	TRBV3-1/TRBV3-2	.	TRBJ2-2	CASKPGLALYGELFF	TGTGCCAGCAAGCCGGGACTAGCGTTATACGGGGAGCTGTTTTTT
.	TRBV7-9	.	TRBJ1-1	CASSLTSSTEAFF	TGTGCCAGCAGCCTAACGTCGAGCACTGAAGCTTTCTTT
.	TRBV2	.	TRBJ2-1	CASRVKQAFF	TGTGCCAGCAGGGTAAAACAGGCGTTCTTC
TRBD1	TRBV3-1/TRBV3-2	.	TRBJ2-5	CASSSQTGEQLGGTQYF	TGTGCCAGCAGCTCGCAGACAGGGGAGCAGTTGGGGGGGACCCAGTACTTC
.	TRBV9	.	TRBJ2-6	CASSVDRVGANVLTF	TGTGCCAGCAGCGTAGACAGGGTTGGGGCCAACGTCCTGACTTTC
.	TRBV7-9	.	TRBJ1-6	CASSFGGNYNSPLHF	TGTGCCAGCAGCTTCGGGGGGAACTATAATTCACCCCTCCACTTT
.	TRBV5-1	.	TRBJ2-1	CASSSGGYNEQFF	TGCGCCAGCAGCTCTGGGGGGTACAATGAGCAGTTCTTC
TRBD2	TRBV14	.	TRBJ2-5	CASSQGRLAGVETQYF	TGTGCCAGCAGCCAAGGACGGCTAGCGGGAGTTGAGACCCAGTACTTC